This entry concerns a single TCR beta chain. Its antigen remains unidentified. Clones were read by immunoSEQ multiplex PCR, and TCRdb kept only the in-frame ones, dropping some. Of some 60,000 clones in the sample, about nine tenths were seen once. The entry originates in a study of PD-1 blockade in classical Hodgkin lymphoma. Study results and limitations: Compared with baseline, CD4+ but not CD8+ TCR diversity had risen significantly by C4D1. Complete responders possessed baseline diversity comparable to newly diagnosed patients.

In every patient, relapse followed autologous stem cell transplantation, while exposure to brentuximab vedotin differed. The study recorded best responses of complete response, partial response or progressive disease. Sequencing was performed on peripheral blood mononuclear cells (PBMCs), taken at baseline. This TCR came from a human donor with classical Hodgkin lymphoma.

The CDR3 reads CASSRTGGDLETQYF. In DNA form, the CDR3 reads TGCGCCAGCAGTAGGACAGGGGGCGACTTGGAGACCCAGTACTTC. This sequence joins TRBV10-2 and TRBJ2-5; 11 nucleotides agree with TRBD1. V was clipped by 5 bases and J by 5 bases; unmatched bases: 7. Germline CDR1 WSHSY, CDR2 SAAADI. This CDR3 has 15 residues.